Listed below are T cell receptor beta chains from one sample, sequenced in a study of blood T cell repertoires in COVID-19. Assay used: immunoSEQ multiplex PCR; TCRdb lists only in-frame clones, some missing. This table holds 100,000 or so clones, approximately 90% found once. Sequencing was performed on peripheral blood. The receptors here all came from a man aged 45-65 years with active COVID-19. The CDR3 runs from the conserved cysteine through the conserved F or W. The order of the fields is V gene, D gene, J gene, clone size, CDR3 DNA, CDR3 protein. The D gene is left open where the match is weak. Size tells how often a clone was seen (once, few, many) or the class of an expanded clone, and some rows leave it out.

TRBV5-1,.,TRBJ2-7,.,TGCGCCAGCAGCGTCGGGGGATACGAGCAGTACTTC,CASSVGGYEQYF
TRBV6-5,TRBD1,TRBJ2-7,.,TGTGCCAGCAGTTATAGGGACAGGGGAACCTACGAGCAGTACTTC,CASSYRDRGTYEQYF
TRBV27,.,TRBJ1-4,.,TGTGCCAGCAGTGCAGAGGGTGGTGAAAAACTGTTTTTT,CASSAEGGEKLFF
TRBV27,.,TRBJ2-1,.,TGTGCCAGCAGTTTGGGCGGGACCTACAATGAGCAGTTCTTC,CASSLGGTYNEQFF
TRBV5-1,.,TRBJ1-1,once,TGCGCCAGCAGGGACCTGGGACAGAACACTGAAGCTTTCTTT,CASRDLGQNTEAFF
TRBV19,.,TRBJ2-4,.,TGTGCCAGTAGTATTCGGGGGGCTAGCGGCATAGTCGAACTAGCCAAAAACATTCAGTACTTC,CASSIRGASGIVELAKNIQYF
TRBV4-3,.,TRBJ2-5,.,TGCGCCAGCAGCCAAGCGGCAGGGAAAGAGACCCAGTACTTC,CASSQAAGKETQYF
TRBV7-9,TRBD1,TRBJ2-7,.,TGTGCCAGCAGCTACTCAGACAGGGACGAGCAGTACTTC,CASSYSDRDEQYF
TRBV11-2,TRBD1,TRBJ2-3,once,TGTGCCAGCAGCTTCGAGGGACAGTCATCGTATGTAAATACGCAGTATTTT,CASSFEGQSSYVNTQYF
TRBV29-1,.,TRBJ1-1,.,TGCAGCGCAGGAGGAATGAACACTGAAGCTTTCTTT,CSAGGMNTEAFF
TRBV27,TRBD2,TRBJ2-5,once,TGTGCCAGCAGTTTATTGGGTAGCGGGGTACAAGAGACCCAGTACTTC,CASSLLGSGVQETQYF
TRBV5-5,.,TRBJ1-2,once,TGTGCCAGCAGCACCAGGGCGGCCAGGGCGAATGGCTACACCTTC,CASSTRAARANGYTF
TRBV29-1,TRBD1,TRBJ1-2,.,TGCAGCGTTGAAAGGGACAGCTTAGGTGGCTACACCTTC,CSVERDSLGGYTF
TRBV2,.,TRBJ2-7,.,TGTGCCACCATCGGTGCAGGGGAAAAATACGAGCAGTACTTC,CATIGAGEKYEQYF
TRBV6-5,.,TRBJ1-1,few,TGTGCCTCCACGGGGGGGGGCACTGAAGCTTTCTTT,CASTGGGTEAFF
TRBV10-3,.,TRBJ2-7,few,TGTGCCATCAGTCCAGACCCGGGCGAGCAGTACTTC,CAISPDPGEQYF
TRBV27,TRBD1,TRBJ1-6,.,TGTGCCAGCACGGGACAGTATAATTCACCCCTCCACTTT,CASTGQYNSPLHF
TRBV7-2,.,TRBJ1-2,.,TGTGCCAGCAGCTTAATTTCCGTTGACTATGGCTACACCTTC,CASSLISVDYGYTF
TRBV13,.,TRBJ1-1,.,TGTGCCAGCAGCTTAGGGACAGTTGAAGCTTTCTTT,CASSLGTVEAFF
TRBV7-3,TRBD1,TRBJ2-1,.,TGTGCCAGCAGCTTAGAGGGACAGGGGTATAATGAGCAGTTCTTC,CASSLEGQGYNEQFF
TRBV7-8,TRBD1,TRBJ1-2,.,TGTGCCAGCAGCTTGCGGACAGGAGTCTGGACCTTC,CASSLRTGVWTF
TRBV10-3,TRBD1,TRBJ2-7,.,TGTGCCACGGGACAGGGGGTCTCCTACGAGCAGTACTTC,CATGQGVSYEQYF
TRBV27,TRBD2,TRBJ2-5,.,TGTGCCAGCAGTTTAGGGCGGGGGGGCGTCCGGGAGACCCAGTACTTC,CASSLGRGGVRETQYF
TRBV5-1,.,TRBJ1-2,.,TGCGCCAGCAGCTTGGATGTGAGCTATGGCTACACCTTC,CASSLDVSYGYTF
TRBV5-4,TRBD2,TRBJ2-1,.,TGTGCCAGCAGCTTGCTCAGCGGGGGTGTACGGGTGCAGTTCTTC,CASSLLSGGVRVQFF
TRBV6-6,.,TRBJ1-2,.,TGTGCCAGCAGTTACTCTGTGGGGGCCGCGAGGGGCTACACCTTC,CASSYSVGAARGYTF
TRBV11-2,TRBD1,TRBJ1-2,medium-sized,TGTGCCAGCAGCTTAGACGTGACAGGGGGGGATGGCTACACCTTC,CASSLDVTGGDGYTF
TRBV4-3,TRBD2,TRBJ2-3,.,TGCGCCAGCAGCCAAGAAGAGGAATGGGCGGGGGGGCCTGTTGGCACAGATACGCAGTATTTT,CASSQEEEWAGGPVGTDTQYF
TRBV28,.,TRBJ1-4,.,TGTGCCAGCAGTTTTGGCAATGAAAAACTGTTTTTT,CASSFGNEKLFF
TRBV5-6,.,TRBJ2-5,.,TGTGCCAGCAGCCCCCGGCGGGGAGGAGAGACCCAGTACTTC,CASSPRRGGETQYF
TRBV5-1,TRBD1,TRBJ2-1,.,TGCGCCATCCTAGGCCGGGACAGAGGGCATGAGCAGTTCTTC,CAILGRDRGHEQFF
TRBV2,.,TRBJ2-2,.,TGTGCCAGCAGCAGGGCTGATGGGGTCGGCACCGGGGAGCTGTTTTTT,CASSRADGVGTGELFF
TRBV11-3,TRBD2,TRBJ2-3,.,TGTGCCAGCAGCTTAGGGTCAGCGGGGGCCTCTCCCGCAGATACGCAGTATTTT,CASSLGSAGASPADTQYF